Shown below are 3 T cell receptor beta chains from a single sample sequenced in a study of blood T cells in healthy people across ages. Using a J-beta primer mix together with a sample-barcoded 5' primer, a second PCR was run for about 7 to 12 cycles. TCRdb fed the 5' RACE reads into MiXCR, producing one record per CDR3 protein. The sample lists over a million distinct CDR3 sequences; roughly 24% were seen once. This same sample was also part of a study on T cells of mothers and their children.

Sequenced sample: blood. All receptors derive from a girl aged 2 to 10 in good health.

Remarks on this clonotype: A junction boundary mismatches the germline segment, possibly from a read error. J is TRBJ2-3 and V is TRBV6-2 or TRBV6-3, with TRBD2 as a possible D gene (6 bases). The germline gives CDR1 MNHEY, CDR2 SVGEGT. The CDR3 totals 15 residues. The CDR3 is CASSYGGMITDTQCF. In DNA form, the CDR3 reads TGTGCCAGCAGTTACGGGGGGATGATCACAGATACGCAGTGTTTT.

A word on this clonotype: Just one base apart from a much larger clone, this may be a read error. This chain uses TRBV9 with TRBJ2-1, with a weak D call TRBD1 (6 bases). Germline assignment: CDR1 SGDLS and CDR2 YYNGEE. There are 18 residues in the CDR3. CDR3 coding DNA: TGTGCCAGCAGCGTAGCGGTAAGGGGGACACGAGACTACAATGAGCATTTCTTC. As protein: CASSVAVRGTRDYNEHFF.

This clonotype was seen a few times. This chain uses TRBV6-1 with TRBJ2-1; D may correspond to TRBD1 or TRBD2 (5 bases each). Trimming cost V 6 bases and J 0 bases, with 18 bases left between them. This CDR3 has 17 residues. Germline CDR1 MNHNS, CDR2 SASEGT. This CDR3 reads CASSLTGTRSSYNEQFF. As DNA, the CDR3 is TGTGCCAGCAGCCTGACCGGGACCCGGAGCTCCTACAATGAGCAGTTCTTC.